The text below deals with one T cell receptor (beta chain). This entry is derived from a study of PD-1 blockade in classical Hodgkin lymphoma. The assay was immunoSEQ multiplex PCR, and TCRdb's table has in-frame clones only and misses some. The sample lists around 27,000 clones, roughly 82% seen once, with around 10% in the top ten. The CDR3 extends over 14 amino acids. Germline V gene lookup returns CDR1 SEHNR and CDR2 FQNEAQ (reference sequence). V lost 2 bases and J 3 bases, leaving 10 bases between the germline ends. Every one of the patients relapsed after autologous stem cell transplantation (brentuximab vedotin exposure was variable).

The sequence was obtained from a human donor with classical Hodgkin lymphoma. The rearrangement joins TRBV7-9 to TRBJ2-5; unclear D gene. Here the sequenced sample was peripheral blood mononuclear cells (PBMCs), taken before the second cycle of nivolumab. This chain's CDR3 is CASSLTAWEETQYF. CDR3 nucleotides: TGTGCCAGCAGCTTAACCGCCTGGGAAGAGACCCAGTACTTC.